This paragraph reports one TCR beta chain. The target antigen is unknown. This CDR3 has 15 amino acids. CDR1 SGHNT and CDR2 YENEEA come from the germline V gene. The sample originates from a study of CXCR3-negative and CXCR3-positive naive CD8 T cells. The study made its TRB cDNA libraries by 5' RACE, adding UMI labels. From the 5' RACE reads, TCRdb lists one entry per CDR3 protein and no DNA. With some 150,000 distinct CDR3 sequences in the sample, the ten largest clones hold roughly 0.28%. Whole-study results and caveats: The level of CXCR3 expression partially decreased after cryopreservation; the majority of assays used fresh PBMCs. When CXCR3-positive naive cells were set against CXCR3-negative naive cells, the former had more hydrophobic TRB CDR3s.

The TCR comes from a human donor in good health. Some clones in this sample may be carry-over from other donors' samples. The chain employs TRBV11-3 and TRBJ2-1; TCRdb proposes TRBD1, but this gene call is untestable without DNA. The sequenced material came from naive CXCR3+ CD8+ T cells from blood. The subset is: CD45RO-CCR7+CD27+CD95- naive CD8+ T cells expressing CXCR3 (TNR3+). CDR3 region: CASSSRTGGHNEQFF.